The rows below give T cell receptor beta chains drawn from one sample of a study of blood T cell repertoires in COVID-19. Using immunoSEQ multiplex PCR, the repertoire was profiled, and TCRdb retains in-frame clones only, with some absent. The data show around 260,000 clones, 84% seen once. The sample taken for sequencing was peripheral blood. These receptors were obtained from a person between 65 and 79 years old with COVID-19, enrolled during active disease. CDR3s include the opening cysteine and the closing phenylalanine or tryptophan. Each record gives: CDR3 protein, V gene, J gene, CDR3 length.

CASSLRDSGITGELFF	TRBV7-2	TRBJ2-2	16
CASSFSGAGGQPQHF	TRBV28	TRBJ1-5	15
CASSSSGRRTYEQYF	TRBV28	TRBJ2-7	15
CASSEGRERGYMNYGYTF	TRBV6-1	TRBJ1-2	18
CASSYTGKWEQFF	TRBV27	TRBJ2-1	13
CASSLRRVDTEAFF	TRBV7-3	TRBJ1-1	14
CASSYNRGIGDGYTF	TRBV4-2	TRBJ1-2	15
CASSWDKPDTQYF	TRBV27	TRBJ2-3	13
CASSPSPGLDSYEQYF	TRBV5-5	TRBJ2-7	16
CASSYSSSGRPYEQYF	TRBV6-2/TRBV6-3	TRBJ2-7	16
CASSLSQGVSEAFF	TRBV11-2	TRBJ1-1	14
CAISDTGISYNEQFF	TRBV10-3	TRBJ2-1	15
CASSRGTEQAHF	TRBV3-1/TRBV3-2	TRBJ1-5	12
CASRNRDSLNNEQFF	TRBV6-6	TRBJ2-1	15
CASSYRQGRTDTEAFF	TRBV6-2/TRBV6-3	TRBJ1-1	16
CSVDDGTYEQYF	TRBV29-1	TRBJ2-7	12
CASSFEGADSPLHF	TRBV7-9	TRBJ1-6	14
CASSLEGDQPQHF	TRBV12-3/TRBV12-4	TRBJ1-5	13
CASSPAQGSSYNEQFF	TRBV7-2	TRBJ2-1	16
CASSPLRGRNTGELFF	TRBV7-2	TRBJ2-2	16
CASSPDRDRAEAFF	TRBV18	TRBJ1-1	14
CASSSVGRGGQDTQYF	TRBV7-2	TRBJ2-3	16
CATSELRLHSPQYF	TRBV24-1	TRBJ2-7	14
CASSSPDRGDYEQYF	TRBV7-7	TRBJ2-7	15
CASSSGGLDEKLFF	TRBV28	TRBJ1-4	14
CASSYDRVVEKLFF	TRBV6-5	TRBJ1-4	14
CASSSTSGTGELFF	TRBV7-8	TRBJ2-2	14
CASSPGQGVWTEAFF	TRBV18	TRBJ1-1	15
CASSLAPGGAYEQYF	TRBV5-5	TRBJ2-7	15
CASSPSGQGMRNIQYF	TRBV28	TRBJ2-4	16
CASSPRQGARNQPQHF	TRBV19	TRBJ1-5	16
CASSLGTGGYNSPLHF	TRBV7-9	TRBJ1-6	16
CASSFDRGSYEQYF	TRBV7-2	TRBJ2-7	14
CASRLVAGEYEKLFF	TRBV6-5	TRBJ1-4	15
CASSYASGRPSPARELFF	TRBV6-2/TRBV6-3	TRBJ2-2	18
CASSYSSPLVPNF	TRBV6-2/TRBV6-3	TRBJ2-5	13
CASLGPGRGFGQATNYGYTF	TRBV27	TRBJ1-2	20
CATSRVGARNTIYF	TRBV15	TRBJ1-3	14
CASSLQLGQGSYNEQFF	TRBV5-1	TRBJ2-1	17
CASSFGQGLLSNQPQHF	TRBV5-8	TRBJ1-5	17
CASSVSSLFYGYTF	TRBV28	TRBJ1-2	14
CASSYREYYEQYF	TRBV27	TRBJ2-7	13
CATGPGTANEKLFF	TRBV27	TRBJ1-4	14
CASSYSPGIAKNIQYF	TRBV6-5	TRBJ2-4	16
CASSQRTGGWETQYF	TRBV5-4	TRBJ2-5	15
CASSPRRANTDTQYF	TRBV11-1	TRBJ2-3	15
CASSHRGPQHPTEAFF	TRBV3-1/TRBV3-2	TRBJ1-1	16
CAWRPQGTKRSPLHF	TRBV30	TRBJ1-6	15
CAWSVQFGGGPPLHF	TRBV30	TRBJ1-6	15
CASSSAGQITDTQYF	TRBV27	TRBJ2-3	15